Given below is one T cell receptor beta chain in context. Its antigen is not known. This sample is drawn from a study of T cell responses to AZD1222 COVID-19 vaccine. Study at large: Pooling covered second doses at about 4 or about 12 weeks. Study-wide points: Spike-specific TCR breadth rose after two AZD1222 doses, and depth rose as well. The donor group comprised mostly white British people and more females; the analysis possibly underestimated clonal diversity. Close to half of spike-specific TCRs reportedly recognize unmutated variant regions.

This CDR3 has 14 residues. V lost 1 base to trimming and J lost 10 bases, with 13 bases between them. Germline assignment: CDR1 SEHNR and CDR2 FQNEAQ (reference sequence). The table came from immunoSEQ multiplex PCR; TCRdb's copy has only in-frame clones and leaves some out. The sample records more than 150,000 clones, around 92% being singletons. The V call is TRBV7-9, the J call TRBJ1-4, with a tentative D call TRBD1 (6 bases). This TCR came from an adult in good health. This material consisted of peripheral blood, taken on day 0 of AZD1222 vaccination. The CDR3, as DNA: TGTGCCAGCAGCTTAGGGCAGGGGAAAGGAAAACTGTTTTTT. This encodes CASSLGQGKGKLFF.